Listed here are 18 T cell receptor beta chains from one sample, sequenced in a study of identifying expanded T cells in peripheral blood. Repertoires were generated with immunoSEQ multiplex PCR, while TCRdb's copy carries only in-frame clones and drops some. The sample holds about 89,000 clones, approximately 86% seen once. What was sequenced was blood. The source of these receptors is a person aged 18-70 years in good health.

The chain links TRBV2 to TRBJ1-2; TRBD1 might be the D (5 bases). Deletions cut 4 bases from V and 3 bases from J, with 9 bases between. The CDR3 consists of 13 residues. In germline, CDR1 is SNHLY, CDR2 FYNNEI. CDR3 bases: TGTGCCAGCAGTGGGGACGGCTACTATGGCTACACCTTC. Amino acids: CASSGDGYYGYTF.

The chain links TRBV6-1 to TRBJ1-2; TRBD1 is a possible D gene (5 bases). The CDR3 is made up of 14 amino acids. CDR1 and CDR2 from the germline V gene are MNHNS and SASEGT. V was trimmed by 3 bases and J by 0 bases, leaving 8 bases between them. CDR3 DNA sequence: TGTGCCAGCAGTGATTACAGGCCTAACTATGGCTACACCTTC. As protein: CASSDYRPNYGYTF.

This clone was seen a few times. The rearrangement joins TRBV27 to TRBJ1-2; unclear D gene. Germline V gene lookup returns CDR1 MNHEY and CDR2 SMNVEV (reference sequence). The length of the CDR3 is 15 residues. V gave up 2 bases and J gave up 8 bases, with 18 bases separating them. CDR3 bases: TGTGCCAGCAGTTTAGATAGGTGGACTCCCAAAGGCTACACCTTC. Residues: CASSLDRWTPKGYTF.

V gene TRBV18 combines with J gene TRBJ2-5; D perhaps matches TRBD2 (7 bases). The CDR3 is made up of 14 amino acids. CDR1 and CDR2 from the germline V gene are KGHSH and LQKENI. V lost 3 bases and J lost 5, with 13 bases in between. CDR3 nucleotide sequence: TGTGCCAGCTCACCCGCGGGGGCCCGGGAGACCCAGTACTTC. It is translated as CASSPAGARETQYF.

The chain uses TRBV5-1 and TRBJ2-5; D tentatively fits TRBD1 or TRBD2 (5 bases each). Trimming stripped 3 bases from V and 5 bases from J, with 14 bases between. The CDR3 extends over 14 amino acids. Looked up from germline, CDR1 is SGHRS and CDR2 is YFSETQ. The CDR3 sequence is CASSSGTERETQYF. The CDR3 region has the DNA TGCGCCAGCAGCTCAGGGACGGAGAGGGAGACCCAGTACTTC.

The CDR3 DNA sequence: TGTGCCAGCAGCACATGGACTAGCGGGGGGACAGATACGCAGTATTTT. It codes for CASSTWTSGGTDTQYF. V usage is TRBV11-2 and J usage is TRBJ2-3, with TRBD2 identical over 14 bases. The CDR3 spans 16 residues. J was trimmed by 3 bases and V by 5 bases; bases with no gene match: 4. CDR1 is SGHAT, CDR2 FQNNGV, per germline.

This chain links TRBV5-6 with TRBJ1-2; D may be TRBD1 (6 bases). V lost 4 bases to trimming and J lost 4 bases, with 17 bases between them. CDR3 length: 15 amino acids. Germline V gene sequence: CDR1 SGHDT, CDR2 YYEEEE. CDR3 coding DNA: TGTGCCAGCAGCCAGGGGCTGGTGTACGGCTATGGCTACACCTTC. Its translation: CASSQGLVYGYGYTF.

The V gene is TRBV30, the J gene TRBJ2-3; D may correspond to TRBD1 or TRBD2 (6 bases each). V was trimmed by 2 bases and J by 4 bases, leaving 10 bases between them. Germline assignment: CDR1 GTSNPN and CDR2 SVGIG (reference sequence). This CDR3 has 13 residues. CDR3: CAWSFRGPDTQYF. The DNA for the CDR3 is TGTGCCTGGAGTTTCCGGGGGCCAGATACGCAGTATTTT.

In nucleotides, the CDR3 is TGTGCCAGCAGCCAGCGGGGGGCCGGCTACGAGCAGTACTTC. The encoded protein is CASSQRGAGYEQYF. The chain uses TRBV7-6 and TRBJ2-7; 9 bases are a match to TRBD2. Germline V lookup: CDR1 SGHVS, CDR2 FNYEAQ. The V and J ends lost 5 bases and 3 bases, in that order; junction bases with no gene match: 5. This CDR3 has 14 amino acids.

Here the CDR3 reads CASRTRQSNEQFF. CDR3 bases: TGTGCCAGCAGGACAAGACAGTCTAATGAGCAGTTCTTC. This sequence joins TRBV27 and TRBJ2-1, with D tentatively TRBD1 (5 bases). Germline-derived CDR1 and CDR2 are MNHEY and SMNVEV (reference sequence). CDR3 length: 13 residues. V shed 6 bases and J shed 7 bases, with 13 bases lying between them.

This rearrangement joins TRBV2 to TRBJ1-1; the D is unclear. From germline, CDR1 is SNHLY and CDR2 FYNNEI. V was shortened by 3 bases and J by 2 bases, with 13 bases between the two germline ends. CDR3 size: 15 residues. CDR3 nucleotides: TGTGCCAGCAGTGAGTTGGGTCCACTTAACACTGAAGCTTTCTTT. This translates into CASSELGPLNTEAFF.

This clone was counted a single time. The chain is built from TRBV6-5 and TRBJ1-5; D is undetermined. V lost 6 bases to trimming and J lost 0 bases, with 12 bases between them. This CDR3 is built from 15 residues. CDR1 is MNHEY and CDR2 is SVGAGI in the germline V gene. The DNA for the CDR3 is TGTGCCAGCAGGGCAGATCGCTATAGCAATCAGCCCCAGCATTTT. Its protein product is CASRADRYSNQPQHF.

The chain is built from TRBV5-1 and TRBJ1-2; weak D call: TRBD1 (5 bases). The CDR3 loop spans 14 amino acids. The V end lost 7 bases, the J end lost 1 base, and 14 bases lay between the germline ends. The V gene's germline CDR1 is SGHRS and CDR2 YFSETQ. CDR3 protein: CASGTGTFNYGYTF. CDR3 coding DNA: TGCGCCAGCGGGACTGGGACGTTTAACTATGGCTACACCTTC.

The V call is TRBV9, the J call TRBJ2-2; TRBD2 aligns across 13 bases. With V trimmed by 3 bases and J by 0 bases, 8 bases remained unmatched. In germline, CDR1 is SGDLS, CDR2 YYNGEE. The CDR3 is 19 residues long. Here the CDR3 reads CASSARGLAGASNTGELFF. The CDR3 coding sequence is TGTGCCAGCAGCGCGAGAGGACTAGCGGGGGCCTCGAACACCGGGGAGCTGTTTTTT.

This clone has a handful of counts. The chain couples TRBV2 to TRBJ2-3; TRBD2 is a possible D gene (7 bases). Germline CDR1 and CDR2: SNHLY and FYNNEI. V lost 3 bases, J lost 8 bases, and 18 bases lay in between. The CDR3 contains 15 residues. CDR3 sequence (DNA): TGTGCCAGCAGTGATGAGGGGGGGGTGCTAGGTACGCAGTATTTT. It yields the protein CASSDEGGVLGTQYF.

The chain has TRBV7-9 and TRBJ2-2, with 7 bases aligning to TRBD1. This CDR3 is 14 amino acids long. Germline V gives CDR1 SEHNR, CDR2 FQNEAQ (reference sequence). V was clipped by 8 bases and J by 4 bases; unmatched bases: 7. In DNA form, the CDR3 reads TGTGCCAGCCGCTACAGGGGCTCCACCGGGGAGCTGTTTTTT. The encoded protein is CASRYRGSTGELFF.

The gene calls are TRBV9 and TRBJ2-1; 7 bases agree with TRBD2. This CDR3 region has 15 residues. Per germline, CDR1 SGDLS and CDR2 YYNGEE. V trimming: 0 bases; J trimming: 7 bases; junction bases outside the gene matches: 7. CDR3 protein: CASSVGERGFNEQFF. CDR3 nucleotide sequence: TGTGCCAGCAGCGTAGGCGAGCGGGGCTTTAATGAGCAGTTCTTC.

The chain is built from TRBV6-5 and TRBJ1-2, with D possibly matching TRBD1 (6 bases). CDR3 length: 15 amino acids. Germline CDR1 reads MNHEY; CDR2 reads SVGAGI. The V and J ends lost 4 bases and 0 bases respectively, with 12 bases between them. The CDR3, as DNA: TGTGCCAGCAGTTTGGGAACAGGGACTAACTATGGCTACACCTTC. Its translation is CASSLGTGTNYGYTF.